Sequencing of this T cell receptor beta chain was carried out in a study of cytomegalovirus exposure and HLA in healthy donors. Study-level points and caveats: Many donors shared some public TCRs, even though most TCR sequences were rare. An analysis that came later showed most CMV-associated TCR beta chains appearing HLA-restricted.

In regard to this clone: Its antigen is unidentified.

It was with 60 Vbeta and 13 Jbeta primers that the PCR ran. Using immunoSEQ multiplex PCR, the repertoire was profiled, and TCRdb retains in-frame clones only, with some absent. The data hold more than 95,000 clones, with roughly 80% observed a single time. Germline V gene sequence: CDR1 LNHDA, CDR2 SQIVND (reference sequence). Deletions cut 9 bases from V and 4 bases from J, with 15 bases between. CDR3 size: 14 residues. The specimen was PBMCs. This sequence originates from a woman aged 40-49 years in good health and CMV-seronegative. The V gene is TRBV19, the J gene TRBJ2-2, with D tentatively TRBD2 (5 bases). The CDR3 here is CASTPAGRTGELFF. The CDR3 DNA reads TGTGCCAGCACCCCTGCGGGTCGCACCGGGGAGCTGTTTTTT. The full variable domain, rest sourced from reference TRBV19 and TRBJ2-2, is DGGITQSPKYLFRKEGQNVTLSCEQNLNHDAMYWYRQDPGQGLRLIYYSQIVNDFQKGDIAEGYSVSREKKESFPLTVTSAQKNPTAFYLCASTPAGRTGELFFGEGSRLTVL.